Below, 13 T cell receptor beta chains from the same sample are listed, as sequenced in a study of T cell responses to AZD1222 COVID-19 vaccine. Libraries were prepared by immunoSEQ multiplex PCR; TCRdb keeps only in-frame clonotypes and omits some of them. In the table there are roughly 180,000 clones, 92% of which are singletons. Sequenced material: peripheral blood, taken 28 days after the second AZD1222 dose. Receptors originate from an adult who received the AZD1222 COVID-19 vaccine.

The chain employs TRBV7-9 and TRBJ1-2; 8 bases fit TRBD1. Germline loops: CDR1 SEHNR, CDR2 FQNEAQ (reference sequence). The V segment lost 3 bases and the J segment 1 base; nucleotides outside the gene matches: 4. The CDR3 has 15 residues. CDR3 sequence: CASSFGDRGNYGYTF. The CDR3 DNA is TGTGCCAGCAGCTTCGGCGACAGGGGTAACTATGGCTACACCTTC. The complete variable domain, with remaining parts taken from reference TRBV7-9 and TRBJ1-2, reads DTGVSQNPRHKITKRGQNVTFRCDPISEHNRLYWYRQTLGQGPEFLTYFQNEAQLEKSRLLSDRFSAERPKGSFSTLEIQRTEQGDSAMYLCASSFGDRGNYGYTFGSGTRLTVV.

Remarks on this clone: The junction shows a germline mismatch at one end, possibly a read error. V is TRBV7-7 and J is TRBJ2-5; perhaps TRBD1 as D (6 bases). The CDR3 totals 15 residues. From germline, CDR1 is SSHAT and CDR2 FNYEAQ (reference sequence). The CDR3 bases are TGTGCTAGCAGCTTTCGAAATACAGGGCAAGAGACCCAGTACTTC. This translates into CASSFRNTGQETQYF. Combining the CDR3 with reference TRBV7-7 and TRBJ2-5 gives the whole variable domain GAGVSQSPRYKVTKRGQDVTLRCDPISSHATLYWYQQALGQGPEFLTYFNYEAQPDKSGLPSDRFSAERPEGSISTLTIQRTEQRDSAMYRCASSFRNTGQETQYFGPGTRLLVL.

V gene TRBV10-3 combines with J gene TRBJ1-1; D is uncertain. The CDR3 sequence is 14 residues long. V shed 3 bases and J shed 0 bases, with 8 bases lying between them. Germline CDR1 reads ENHRY; CDR2 reads SYGVKD. CDR3 nucleotide sequence: TGTGCCATCAGTGAAACTACTGTGAACACTGAAGCTTTCTTT. It is translated as CAISETTVNTEAFF.

This chain links TRBV28 with TRBJ1-5; no clear D. Trimming took off 5 bases at V and 0 bases at J, with 11 bases between the two ends. Germline CDR1 is MDHEN and CDR2 is SYDVKM. CDR3 length: 15 residues. This chain's CDR3 is CASSTPGGSNQPQHF. DNA of the CDR3: TGTGCCAGCAGTACCCCGGGAGGTAGCAATCAGCCCCAGCATTTT.

This sequence joins TRBV6-2 or TRBV6-3 and TRBJ1-2; 7 bases are shared with TRBD1. CDR3 size: 15 residues. The V and J ends lost 2 bases and 4 bases, in that order; junction bases with no gene match: 7. Germline V gene sequence: CDR1 MNHEY, CDR2 SVGEGT. The CDR3 nucleotides are TGTGCCAGCAGTTACCCAGGGGGGGCCCGCTATGGCTACACCTTC. Its protein product is CASSYPGGARYGYTF.

The genes are TRBV18 and TRBJ1-1; 7 bases are shared with TRBD1. V lost 6 bases and J lost 1; bases outside the gene matches: 2. CDR1 is KGHSH and CDR2 is LQKENI in the germline V gene. This CDR3 comprises 13 residues. CDR3 nucleotide sequence: TGTGCCAGCTCGAGACAGGGGAACACTGAAGCTTTCTTT. Translation gives CASSRQGNTEAFF.

CDR3 nucleotides: TGCGCCAGCAGCTTGAACAGCCCGAACACCGGGGAGCTGTTTTTT. Amino acid sequence: CASSLNSPNTGELFF. The rearrangement links TRBV5-1 to TRBJ2-2; D remains ambiguous. The V and J ends lost 1 base and 0 bases respectively, with 7 bases between them. The CDR3 contains 15 residues. CDR1 is SGHRS, CDR2 YFSETQ, per germline.

V gene TRBV6-2 or TRBV6-3 combines with J gene TRBJ1-2, with D tentatively TRBD1 (5 bases). Trimming removed 6 bases at V and 9 bases at J, with 17 bases between. CDR1 is MNHEY, CDR2 SVGEGT, per germline. CDR3 size: 13 residues. The CDR3 here is CASSPGTASRYTF. CDR3 coding DNA: TGTGCCAGCAGCCCCGGGACCGCGTCTCGCTACACCTTC.

This sequence joins TRBV6-2 or TRBV6-3 and TRBJ2-2; 8 positions match TRBD2. Looked up from germline, CDR1 is MNHEY and CDR2 is SVGEGT. V gave up 2 bases and J gave up 0 bases; unmatched junction bases: 5. The CDR3 totals 17 residues. The CDR3: CASSYLGGRTNTGELFF. The CDR3 DNA sequence: TGTGCCAGCAGTTACCTCGGCGGGAGGACGAACACCGGGGAGCTGTTTTTT.

The V call is TRBV28, the J call TRBJ1-5, with 9 positions matching TRBD1. V lost 6 bases to trimming and J lost 8 bases; unmatched junction nucleotides: 14. Germline CDR1 and CDR2: MDHEN and SYDVKM. The CDR3 is made up of 16 amino acids. CDR3 nucleotides: TGTGCCAGCAGAGGTCCCGGGACAGGGCTAGGGGAGCCCCAGCATTTT. It encodes CASRGPGTGLGEPQHF.

The chain employs TRBV19 and TRBJ1-2; D might be TRBD1 (5 bases). Germline lookup yields CDR1 LNHDA and CDR2 SQIVND (reference sequence). The CDR3 totals 14 residues. V was pared by 5 bases and J by 0 bases, with 10 bases between. This CDR3 reads CASSLGLSNYGYTF. The CDR3 nucleotides read TGTGCCAGTAGTTTGGGACTCTCTAACTATGGCTACACCTTC.

CDR3 sequence (DNA): TGTGCCAGCACAAGGTTGGGCTCCTATAATTCACCCCTCCACTTT. Residues: CASTRLGSYNSPLHF. The rearrangement uses TRBV2 and TRBJ1-6; no clear D. V lost 7 bases to trimming and J lost 0 bases, with 10 bases between them. Germline CDR1 reads SNHLY; CDR2 reads FYNNEI. The length of the CDR3 is 15 residues.

The chain combines TRBV12-3 or TRBV12-4 with TRBJ1-1; D unclear. CDR3 length: 13 amino acids. V lost 6 bases and J lost 4, with 12 bases in between. The chain's CDR3 is CASSLTSITEAFF. Written as DNA, the CDR3 is TGTGCCAGCAGCCTGACAAGCATCACTGAAGCTTTCTTT.